This T cell receptor beta chain is from a study of T-cell memory formation after mild COVID-19. TCRdb re-called the 5' RACE reads with MiXCR, one entry per CDR3 protein. This sample has hundreds of thousands of distinct CDR3 sequences, with around 21% found just once. This clonotype was counted ten times or more. Germline and junction disagree at one end, which may indicate a read error. The sequence was collected from an adult woman who had mild COVID-19 (a few samples of this study predate the infection). Cell type and time point are not known. The sequencing input was PBMCs or a T cell subset sorted from them (not recorded which).

The CDR3 nucleotides read TGTGCTAGCAGCTTAATCGGGGCCCCTAATGAGCAGTTCTTC. Translating gives CASSLIGAPNEQFF. J is TRBJ2-1 and V is TRBV7-7, with D perhaps given as TRBD1 or TRBD2 (5 bases each). Germline lookup yields CDR1 SSHAT and CDR2 FNYEAQ (reference sequence). CDR3 length: 14 residues.